This T cell receptor (beta chain) derives from a study of neurological immune-mediated disorders. MiXCR, run by TCRdb on the 5' RACE reads, gives a single entry per CDR3 protein. The table shows about 42,000 distinct CDR3 sequences, with about a fifth occurring only once. This clonotype was observed a handful of times. Documented time point: technical triplicate 3. Germline CDR1 is MNHEY and CDR2 is SMNVEV (reference sequence). The CDR3 totals 16 residues. The V end lost 3 bases, the J end lost 1 base, and 13 bases lay between the germline ends. The receptor's source is a man aged 55 to 69 with HTLV-1-associated myelopathy (HAM/TSP). Sequencing input: PBMCs. The chain couples TRBV27 to TRBJ2-1; perhaps TRBD1 as D (6 bases). The CDR3 region is CASSFFGRGSYNEQFF. DNA of the CDR3: TGTGCCAGCAGTTTCTTCGGCAGGGGTTCCTACAATGAGCAGTTCTTC.